This TCR beta chain was sequenced in a study of multiple sclerosis patients with progressive multifocal leukoencephalopathy. Sequencing used immunoSEQ multiplex PCR; TCRdb keeps in-frame clones, though not all of them. The sample lists 25,000 to 30,000 clones; more than 75% were seen once. The sample's time point: before natalizumab initiation. V shed 7 bases and J 0 bases; nucleotides not matched to a gene: 8. The CDR3 has 15 amino acids. From germline, CDR1 is SNHLY and CDR2 FYNNEI. The V gene is TRBV2, the J gene TRBJ2-7; 8 bases line up with TRBD2. This receptor was taken from a human donor with multiple sclerosis. Sequences were obtained from PBMCs. The DNA for the CDR3 is TGTGCCAGCATTACGGGGGGGGCGCGCTCCTACGAGCAGTACTTC. Residues: CASITGGARSYEQYF. The variable domain in full, completed from reference TRBV2 and TRBJ2-7, reads EPEVTQTPSHQVTQMGQEVILRCVPISNHLYFYWYRQILGQKVEFLVSFYNNEISEKSEIFDDQFSVERPDGSNFTLKIRSTKLEDSAMYFCASITGGARSYEQYFGPGTRLTVT.